This passage covers 14 T cell receptor beta chains from one sample sequenced in a study of T-cell reconstitution after alpha-beta-depleted transplantation in children. Unique molecular identifiers were used to barcode this TCRbeta library. TCRdb analysed the PCR reads with MiXCR anew, one entry per CDR3 protein. Altogether around 600,000 distinct CDR3 sequences are present, roughly 15% being singletons, with the ten largest covering 1.1%. The starting material was PBMCs from the stem cell graft donor, obtained from the stem cell graft. The receptor source for this set is a human donor who donated a stem cell graft to a child with acute myeloid leukemia.

The V and J genes are TRBV6-2 or TRBV6-3 and TRBJ1-1, with 8 positions matching TRBD1. Looked up from germline, CDR1 is MNHEY and CDR2 is SVGEGT. The CDR3 has 16 residues. The V and J ends lost 4 bases and 5 bases, in that order; junction bases with no gene match: 12. CDR3 sequence (DNA): TGTGCCAGCAGTTTTTCCCTCGGACAGGGAAGGACTGAAGCTTTCTTT. This translates into CASSFSLGQGRTEAFF.

In its sample, this clonotype was seen many times. The rearrangement links TRBV20-1 to TRBJ2-2, with D hard to call. V was pared by 6 bases and J by 0 bases, with 8 bases between. The CDR3 extends over 13 amino acids. Germline-derived CDR1 and CDR2 are DFQATT and SNEGSKA (reference sequence). The CDR3 bases are TGCAGTGCCTCGGACCCGAACACCGGGGAGCTGTTTTTT. Protein product: CSASDPNTGELFF.

The chain is built from TRBV29-1 and TRBJ2-5; tentative D call: TRBD1 (6 bases). In germline, CDR1 is SQVTM, CDR2 ANQGSEA. The CDR3 consists of 11 residues. V was shortened by 5 bases and J by 9 bases, with 13 bases between the two germline ends. The CDR3 DNA reads TGCAGCGTTCACTGGGGGCAGGCCCAGTACTTC. Translation: CSVHWGQAQYF.

The V call is TRBV7-2, the J call TRBJ2-1, with D possibly called TRBD1 or TRBD2 (5 bases each). This CDR3 comprises 15 residues. Trimming took 1 base from V and 6 from J, leaving 13 bases between them. The germline gives CDR1 SGHTA, CDR2 FQGNSA. The CDR3 spells CASSLGIHGTNEQFF. For the CDR3, the DNA is TGTGCCAGCAGCTTAGGGATTCACGGGACCAATGAGCAGTTCTTC.

This clonotype occurred many times. The gene calls are TRBV5-1 and TRBJ2-7, with unresolved D. The CDR3 has 15 amino acids. From germline, CDR1 is SGHRS and CDR2 YFSETQ. With 5 bases removed from V and 2 bases from J, the gap between germline ends came to 17 bases. The CDR3 DNA follows: TGCGCCAGCAGTCGAGACGGAACAGAACCCTACGAGCAGTACGTC. Its translation is CASSRDGTEPYEQYV.

This clonotype occurred a few times. The rearrangement joins TRBV12-3 or TRBV12-4 to TRBJ1-2, with a tentative D call TRBD1 (6 bases). The germline V and J ends were trimmed by 4 bases and 4 bases, with 19 bases remaining between them. CDR3 length: 16 residues. The CDR3 region is CASSYRRGAEGYGYTF. CDR3 sequence (DNA): TGTGCCAGCAGTTACCGTCGGGGGGCCGAGGGCTATGGCTACACCTTC.

This clonotype appeared once. V and J are TRBV15 and TRBJ2-3, with a weak D call TRBD2 (6 bases). Germline CDR1 and CDR2: LNHNV and YYDKDF (reference sequence). The CDR3 is made up of 16 amino acids. V was trimmed by 1 base and J by 6 bases, leaving 17 bases between them. CDR3 nucleotide sequence: TGTGCCACCAGCAGAGCGAGCTCAACTGCGGGGGATACGCAGTATTTT. It encodes CATSRASSTAGDTQYF. Full variable domain (outside the CDR3, taken from reference TRBV15 and TRBJ2-3): DAMVIQNPRYQVTQFGKPVTLSCSQTLNHNVMYWYQQKSSQAPKLLFHYYDKDFNNEADTPDNFQSRRPNTSFCFLDIRSPGLGDTAMYLCATSRASSTAGDTQYFGPGTRLTVL.

This clonotype has ten or more counts. The genes are TRBV25-1 and TRBJ1-6, with D perhaps TRBD1 (5 bases). The CDR3 is 14 residues long. V was shortened by 6 bases and J by 10 bases, with 16 bases between the two germline ends. CDR1 and CDR2 from the germline V gene are MGHDK and SYGVNS. CDR3 residues: CASSDSGWSSPLHF. The CDR3 nucleotides read TGTGCCAGCAGCGACTCAGGGTGGAGCTCACCCCTCCACTTT.

This clonotype was observed many times. The V call is TRBV5-1, the J call TRBJ2-3, with 7 bases fitting TRBD2. Germline V gene data show CDR1 as SGHRS and CDR2 as YFSETQ. With 4 bases clipped from V and 2 bases from J, the junction kept 7 bases outside the gene matches. CDR3 length: 15 amino acids. In nucleotides, the CDR3 is TGCGCCAGCAGCAGGGACTACCCCGTCACAGATACGCAGTATTTT. Its translation is CASSRDYPVTDTQYF.

The rearrangement links TRBV12-3 or TRBV12-4 to TRBJ1-2; no clear D gene. CDR3 length: 13 amino acids. Trimming stripped 0 bases from V and 4 bases from J, with 6 bases between. The DNA of the CDR3 is TGTGCCAGCAGTTTAGCACAGCTCTATGGCTACACCTTC. It codes for CASSLAQLYGYTF.

As for this clonotype: Given a much more abundant clone one base away, this may be a read error. The chain links TRBV20-1 to TRBJ2-3; D remains unclear. CDR3 length equals 15 residues. CDR1 is DFQATT and CDR2 is SNEGSKA in the germline V gene (reference sequence). CDR3 sequence (DNA): TGCAGTGCTAGCTTTGGGTCCATCTACACATATACGCAGTATTTT. Translation gives CSASFGSIYTYTQYF.

This clonotype showed up just a few times. This chain links TRBV7-9 with TRBJ2-7, with D possibly being TRBD2 (6 bases). The CDR3 has 14 amino acids. Germline V gene sequence: CDR1 SEHNR, CDR2 FQNEAQ (reference sequence). With 1 base removed from V and 5 bases from J, the gap between germline ends came to 12 bases. DNA of the CDR3: TGTGCCAGCAGCTTAGATAGCGGCCTTGACGAGCAGTACGTC. Its translation is CASSLDSGLDEQYV.

The chain couples TRBV24-1 to TRBJ2-3, with TRBD2 identical over 13 bases. CDR1 is KGHDR, CDR2 SFDVKD, per germline. This CDR3 contains 16 residues. V lost 3 bases to trimming and J lost 2 bases; unmatched junction nucleotides: 1. The CDR3 bases are TGTGCCACCAGTGATGGACTAGCGGGGGTCACAGATACGCAGTATTTT. It translates to CATSDGLAGVTDTQYF.

This clonotype was seen ten or more times. V usage is TRBV20-1 and J usage is TRBJ2-7; the match to TRBD2 covers 7 bases. From germline, CDR1 is DFQATT and CDR2 SNEGSKA (reference sequence). The J segment lost 3 bases and the V segment lost 1 base, leaving 12 bases of the junction unmatched. This CDR3 is built from 16 residues. CDR3 nucleotides: TGCAGTGCTAGAGGGGTTCGGGCTAGCGGAATCTACGAGCAGTACTTC. Amino acids: CSARGVRASGIYEQYF.